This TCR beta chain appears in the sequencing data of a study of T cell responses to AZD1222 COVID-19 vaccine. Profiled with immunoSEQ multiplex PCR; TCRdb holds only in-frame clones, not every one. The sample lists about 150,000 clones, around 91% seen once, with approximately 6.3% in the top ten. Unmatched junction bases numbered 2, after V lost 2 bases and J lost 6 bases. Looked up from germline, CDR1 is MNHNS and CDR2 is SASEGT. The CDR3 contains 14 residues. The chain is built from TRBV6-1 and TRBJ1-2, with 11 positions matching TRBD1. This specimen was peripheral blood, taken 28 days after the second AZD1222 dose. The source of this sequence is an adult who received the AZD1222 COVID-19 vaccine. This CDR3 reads CASSERGQGDGYTF. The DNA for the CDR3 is TGTGCCAGCAGTGAACGGGGACAGGGGGATGGCTACACCTTC.